These 22 T cell receptor beta chains share one sample of origin, sequenced in a study of T cell responses to AZD1222 COVID-19 vaccine. Libraries were prepared by immunoSEQ multiplex PCR; TCRdb keeps only in-frame clonotypes and omits some of them. This table holds about 270,000 clones, 90% to 95% found once. This material consisted of peripheral blood, taken 28 days after the second AZD1222 dose. The source is an adult who received the AZD1222 COVID-19 vaccine.

J is TRBJ1-5 and V is TRBV6-6; D not certain. This CDR3 comprises 11 residues. Germline V gene sequence: CDR1 MNHNY, CDR2 SVGAGI (reference sequence). The V gene lost 6 bases and the J gene lost 4 bases, with 4 bases spanning the gap. CDR3 bases: TGTGCCAGCAGAGCTAATCAGCCCCAGCATTTT. It translates to CASRANQPQHF.

V and J are TRBV5-1 and TRBJ2-7; D uncertain. The CDR3 consists of 14 residues. CDR1 and CDR2 from the germline V gene are SGHRS and YFSETQ. V was cut by 1 base and J by 0 bases, with 8 bases left in between. Written as DNA, the CDR3 is TGCGCCAGCAGCTTGACAGCCCCCTCCTACGAGCAGTACTTC. It encodes CASSLTAPSYEQYF.

This rearrangement joins TRBV5-1 to TRBJ2-1; TRBD1 matches at 12 bases. This CDR3 is built from 16 residues. Germline CDR1 is SGHRS and CDR2 is YFSETQ. After removal of 5 bases from V and 4 bases from J, the junction contained 7 bases not matched to a gene. For the CDR3, the DNA is TGCGCCAGCAGTCCCGGGACAGGGGGCAATTACAATGAGCAGTTCTTC. This sequence encodes CASSPGTGGNYNEQFF.

Turning to this clone: Additional DNA sequences in this sample encode the identical CDR3. The rearrangement links TRBV20-1 to TRBJ1-1; D gene unclear. The V gene lost 6 bases and the J gene lost 4 bases, with 9 bases spanning the gap. CDR3 length: 11 amino acids. Germline assignment: CDR1 DFQATT and CDR2 SNEGSKA (reference sequence). The CDR3 sequence: CSARWGTEAFF. CDR3 bases: TGCAGTGCCAGGTGGGGCACTGAAGCTTTCTTT.

This clone turned up a few times. V is TRBV9 and J is TRBJ2-5; D remains ambiguous. CDR1 is SGDLS, CDR2 YYNGEE, per germline. The CDR3 is made up of 11 amino acids. The ends were cut back, 4 bases at V and 4 bases at J, with 5 bases in the middle. CDR3 amino acids: CASSPTETQYF. In nucleotides, the CDR3 is TGTGCCAGCAGCCCGACAGAGACCCAGTACTTC.

This chain links TRBV28 with TRBJ1-1; D gene uncertain. V was shortened by 7 bases and J by 0 bases, with 15 bases between the two germline ends. This CDR3 region has 15 residues. CDR1 is MDHEN, CDR2 SYDVKM, per germline. This CDR3 is CASTQIGSMNTEAFF. For the CDR3, the DNA is TGTGCCAGCACCCAAATCGGTAGCATGAACACTGAAGCTTTCTTT. Combining the CDR3 with reference TRBV28 and TRBJ1-1 gives the whole variable domain DVKVTQSSRYLVKRTGEKVFLECVQDMDHENMFWYRQDPGLGLRLIYFSYDVKMKEKGDIPEGYSVSREKKERFSLILESASTNQTSMYLCASTQIGSMNTEAFFGQGTRLTVV.

The V call is TRBV2, the J call TRBJ1-3; D remains unclear. V was clipped by 1 base and J by 4 bases, with 11 bases between them. Germline-derived CDR1 and CDR2 are SNHLY and FYNNEI. The CDR3 covers 15 residues. The CDR3 DNA reads TGTGCCAGCAGTGAAGGCTATAACCCGGGAAACACCATATATTTT. Its translation is CASSEGYNPGNTIYF.

This clone was recorded only once. The gene calls are TRBV28 and TRBJ2-7; 11 bases line up with TRBD2. Germline V CDR1 and CDR2: MDHEN, SYDVKM. Trimming took 4 bases from V and 4 from J; bases not matched to a gene: 9. This CDR3 has 16 amino acids. CDR3 coding DNA: TGTGCCAGCAGTTCCTCAACTAGCGGGAGTATTTACGAGCAGTACTTC. Residues: CASSSSTSGSIYEQYF.

The chain has TRBV7-2 and TRBJ1-2; D uncertain. Trimming cost V 3 bases and J 8 bases, with 13 bases left between them. Germline-derived CDR1 and CDR2 are SGHTA and FQGNSA. CDR3 size: 13 residues. The CDR3 protein is CASSFGSPVGYTF. DNA of the CDR3: TGTGCCAGCAGCTTTGGGTCACCCGTGGGCTACACCTTC.

This clone was detected only a few times. The genes are TRBV7-2 and TRBJ2-7; no reliable D call. The V gene's germline CDR1 is SGHTA and CDR2 FQGNSA. The CDR3 runs 15 residues. V gave up 2 bases and J gave up 3 bases, with 14 bases separating them. The CDR3 protein is CASSLRVPKIYEQYF. In nucleotides, the CDR3 is TGTGCCAGCAGCTTAAGAGTGCCGAAAATCTACGAGCAGTACTTC.

The V call is TRBV12-3 or TRBV12-4, the J call TRBJ1-2; perhaps TRBD1 as D (5 bases). V gave up 6 bases and J gave up 2 bases, with 7 bases separating them. The CDR3 is 12 residues long. CDR3 bases: TGTGCCAGCAGCCCAGGGAACTATGGCTACACCTTC. Translating it yields CASSPGNYGYTF.

This clone was picked up a small number of times. The chain recombines TRBV18 with TRBJ1-1; the match to TRBD1 covers 7 bases. The V and J ends lost 6 bases and 1 base, in that order; junction bases with no gene match: 2. CDR3 length equals 13 residues. The germline CDR1 and CDR2 sequences are KGHSH and LQKENI. DNA for the CDR3: TGTGCCAGCTCGGGGGACAGGAACACTGAAGCTTTCTTT. Its translation: CASSGDRNTEAFF.

The chain couples TRBV7-9 to TRBJ1-1; the D gene is possibly TRBD1 (5 bases). CDR3 length: 12 amino acids. Germline CDR1 is SEHNR and CDR2 is FQNEAQ (reference sequence). V lost 6 bases to trimming and J lost 4 bases, with 9 bases between them. CDR3 DNA: TGTGCCAGCAGAAGGGGTGTCACTGAAGCTTTCTTT. Translating gives CASRRGVTEAFF. The full variable domain, with the rest looked up from reference TRBV7-9 and TRBJ1-1, is DTGVSQNPRHKITKRGQNVTFRCDPISEHNRLYWYRQTLGQGPEFLTYFQNEAQLEKSRLLSDRFSAERPKGSFSTLEIQRTEQGDSAMYLCASRRGVTEAFFGQGTRLTVV.

This rearrangement joins TRBV5-1 to TRBJ2-2, with D perhaps TRBD2 (5 bases). This CDR3 region has 14 residues. V was clipped by 3 bases and J by 1 base, with 7 bases between them. Germline loops: CDR1 SGHRS, CDR2 YFSETQ. The CDR3 region has the DNA TGCGCCAGCAGCTCAAGCGGGAACACCGGGGAGCTGTTTTTT. Amino acids: CASSSSGNTGELFF.

The CDR3 protein is CASSKKGGGRSDTQYF. CDR3 DNA sequence: TGTGCCAGCAGCAAGAAAGGGGGGGGCCGATCGGATACGCAGTATTTT. This sequence joins TRBV7-2 and TRBJ2-3, with D possibly being TRBD2 (7 bases). Trimming took 5 bases from V and 6 from J, leaving 21 bases between them. This CDR3 region has 16 residues. Germline V gene data show CDR1 as SGHTA and CDR2 as FQGNSA.

The CDR3 DNA reads as TGTGCCAGCAGTAACCTCACACGAAAACTGTTTTTT. It is translated as CASSNLTRKLFF. The rearrangement links TRBV11-2 to TRBJ1-4; D ambiguous. V was shortened by 6 bases and J by 10 bases, with 12 bases between the two germline ends. Germline V gene data show CDR1 as SGHAT and CDR2 as FQNNGV. The CDR3 is made up of 12 amino acids.

The chain has TRBV27 and TRBJ2-7; D possibly corresponds to TRBD2 (7 bases). V shed 8 bases and J shed 5 bases, with 19 bases lying between them. This CDR3 comprises 14 residues. Germline V CDR1 and CDR2: MNHEY, SMNVEV (reference sequence). The CDR3 DNA sequence: TGTGCCAGCCGCAAAGGGGGGGTTAATAACGAGCAGTACTTC. Translating gives CASRKGGVNNEQYF.

This sequence joins TRBV20-1 and TRBJ1-2; D is unclear. Germline V CDR1 and CDR2: DFQATT, SNEGSKA (reference sequence). The ends were cut back, 4 bases at V and 3 bases at J, with 9 bases in the middle. The CDR3 runs 12 residues. As DNA, the CDR3 is TGCAGTGCTACTGACAAAGACTATGGCTACACCTTC. This gives the protein CSATDKDYGYTF.

J is TRBJ1-6 and V is TRBV5-1; maybe TRBD1 (5 bases). Trimming removed 4 bases at V and 6 bases at J, with 14 bases between. This CDR3 comprises 15 residues. Germline assignment: CDR1 SGHRS and CDR2 YFSETQ. As DNA, the CDR3 is TGCGCCAGCAGCCCCGCCTCGGGGCGTAATTCACCCCTCCACTTT. Translating gives CASSPASGRNSPLHF.

This clone has just one count. DNA of the CDR3: TGTGCCAGCAGTCTAGAATTCGGGACCCAGTACTTC. Encoded protein: CASSLEFGTQYF. This chain connects TRBV12-3 or TRBV12-4 to TRBJ2-5; no clear D. The CDR3 sequence is 12 residues long. Trimming shortened V by 5 bases and J by 7 bases, and 11 bases separated the two germline ends.

The chain carries TRBV5-1 and TRBJ2-7; perhaps TRBD2 as D (6 bases). The V end was cut by 0 bases, the J end by 5 bases, with 12 bases between. CDR3 size: 14 residues. The germline CDR1 and CDR2 sequences are SGHRS and YFSETQ. CDR3: CASSLALGRHEQYF. CDR3 DNA: TGCGCCAGCAGCTTGGCCCTTGGGAGGCACGAGCAGTACTTC.

The V gene is TRBV28, the J gene TRBJ1-1; maybe TRBD1 (5 bases). The CDR3 covers 17 residues. V lost 5 bases to trimming and J lost 1 base, with 20 bases between them. CDR1 and CDR2 from the germline V gene are MDHEN and SYDVKM. CDR3 DNA: TGTGCCAGCAGTACCCATCAAGGGGCGATGGGGAACACTGAAGCTTTCTTT. Translation gives CASSTHQGAMGNTEAFF.